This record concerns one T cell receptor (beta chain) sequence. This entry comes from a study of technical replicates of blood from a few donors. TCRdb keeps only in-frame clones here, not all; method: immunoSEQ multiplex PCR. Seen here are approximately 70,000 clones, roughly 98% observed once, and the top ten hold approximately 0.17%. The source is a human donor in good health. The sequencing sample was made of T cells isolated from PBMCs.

The CDR3: CAWRLAGGNEQFF. The CDR3 bases are TGTGCCTGGAGACTAGCGGGGGGCAATGAGCAGTTCTTC. This chain uses TRBV30 with TRBJ2-1; 12 bases are a match to TRBD2. There are 13 residues in the CDR3. V gave up 3 bases and J gave up 6 bases; unmatched junction bases: 0. CDR1 is GTSNPN and CDR2 is SVGIG in the germline V gene (reference sequence). The variable domain in full, completed from reference TRBV30 and TRBJ2-1, reads SQTIHQWPATLVQPVGSPLSLECTVEGTSNPNLYWYRQAAGRGLQLLFYSVGIGQISSEVPQNLSASRPQDRQFILSSKKLLLSDSGFYLCAWRLAGGNEQFFGPGTRLTVL.